The 24 T cell receptor beta chains below come from one sample, sequenced in a study of blood T cell repertoires in COVID-19. Assay used: immunoSEQ multiplex PCR; TCRdb lists only in-frame clones, some missing. Among about 410,000 clones listed, roughly 89% were seen once. Sequencing input: PBMCs or T cells enriched from blood (not recorded which). The origin of the receptors is a woman in her 30s who had recovered from COVID-19.

CDR3 loop: CASSPGRMNTEAFF. CDR3 nucleotides: TGTGCCAGTAGTCCAGGGCGAATGAACACTGAAGCTTTCTTT. The J gene is TRBJ1-1, the V gene TRBV19; possibly TRBD1 for D (5 bases). Trimming took off 5 bases at V and 0 bases at J, with 10 bases between the two ends. CDR3 length: 14 residues. The germline V gene has CDR1 LNHDA and CDR2 SQIVND (reference sequence).

The chain couples TRBV5-8 to TRBJ1-2, with D perhaps TRBD1 (6 bases). Germline CDR1 is SGHTS and CDR2 is YDEGEE. The CDR3 has 15 amino acids. V dropped 1 base and J dropped 4 bases, with 14 bases sitting between them. CDR3 coding DNA: TGTGCCAGCAGCTTGAGGGCAGGGGCAACCTATGGCTACACCTTC. Amino acid sequence: CASSLRAGATYGYTF.

The count of this clone is one. The rearrangement uses TRBV3-1 (or the pseudogene TRBV3-2) and TRBJ2-5; 8 nucleotides line up with TRBD2. The germline V gene has CDR1 LGHDT and CDR2 YNNKEL (reference sequence). This CDR3 is built from 15 residues. V dropped 2 bases and J dropped 3; count of bases not matched to a gene: 5. CDR3: CASSQQRGTEETQYF. The CDR3 DNA sequence: TGTGCCAGCAGCCAACAGCGGGGGACGGAAGAGACCCAGTACTTC.

This chain uses TRBV19 with TRBJ2-1; perhaps TRBD2 as D (7 bases). Deletions cut 7 bases from V and 0 bases from J, with 22 bases between. Looked up from germline, CDR1 is LNHDA and CDR2 is SQIVND (reference sequence). The CDR3 has 18 amino acids. The CDR3 loop reads CASIGGRDSANSYNEQFF. The CDR3 region has the DNA TGTGCCAGTATCGGGGGGCGAGATAGTGCTAACTCCTACAATGAGCAGTTCTTC.

The V gene is TRBV7-7, the J gene TRBJ2-1; 15 nucleotides align to TRBD2. Germline assignment: CDR1 SSHAT and CDR2 FNYEAQ (reference sequence). The CDR3 spans 16 residues. The V segment lost 1 base and the J segment 5 bases; nucleotides outside the gene matches: 0. Here the CDR3 DNA reads TGTGCCAGCAGCTTAGGGACTAGCGGGAGGGACAATGAGCAGTTCTTC. This gives the protein CASSLGTSGRDNEQFF.

This chain links TRBV28 with TRBJ1-2; no firm D call. V lost 2 bases to trimming and J lost 4 bases, with 11 bases between them. CDR3 length: 14 residues. Germline CDR1 is MDHEN and CDR2 is SYDVKM. CDR3 loop: CASSLRIEGYGYTF. The DNA for the CDR3 is TGTGCCAGCAGTTTAAGGATTGAGGGCTATGGCTACACCTTC.

This chain joins TRBV24-1 and TRBJ2-1, with 8 positions matching TRBD2. Trimming at V came to 4 bases and at J to 8 bases, leaving 12 bases not matched to a gene. This CDR3 has 16 amino acids. The germline gives CDR1 KGHDR, CDR2 SFDVKD. The CDR3: CATSDPGIAGRYEQFF. CDR3 sequence (DNA): TGTGCCACCAGTGACCCCGGAATAGCGGGACGCTATGAGCAGTTCTTC.

The chain is built from TRBV7-9 and TRBJ2-3; 7 bases fit TRBD1. V was clipped by 5 bases and J by 0 bases; unmatched bases: 2. The CDR3 contains 14 residues. CDR1 is SEHNR and CDR2 is FQNEAQ in the germline V gene (reference sequence). CDR3 DNA sequence: TGTGCCAGCAGCCGGGACAGAAGCACAGATACGCAGTATTTT. Encoded protein: CASSRDRSTDTQYF.

The chain carries TRBV4-1 and TRBJ1-1; the D gene is possibly TRBD1 (5 bases). Germline loops: CDR1 MGHRA, CDR2 YSYEKL. The CDR3 spans 16 residues. Trimming left V 4 bases short and J 1 base short, with 16 bases between. In nucleotides, the CDR3 is TGCGCCAGCAGCCCCCAGGGAGGGGAGACGAACACTGAAGCTTTCTTT. Translating it yields CASSPQGGETNTEAFF.

V gene TRBV25-1 combines with J gene TRBJ2-5, with TRBD1 identical over 8 bases. In germline, CDR1 is MGHDK, CDR2 SYGVNS. Losses at the gene ends were 0 bases for V and 5 bases for J; bases not matched to a gene: 5. CDR3 size: 15 residues. CDR3 protein: CASSEYGQGSETQYF. CDR3 DNA: TGTGCCAGCAGTGAATATGGACAGGGCTCTGAGACCCAGTACTTC.

The gene calls are TRBV5-4 and TRBJ1-2, with no clear D. Germline V gene lookup returns CDR1 SGHNT and CDR2 YYREEE (reference sequence). The CDR3 is made up of 12 amino acids. V was trimmed by 2 bases and J by 4 bases, leaving 6 bases between them. The CDR3 DNA is TGTGCCAGCAGCTTCGGGTCCTATGGCTACACCTTC. Translating gives CASSFGSYGYTF.

J is TRBJ2-2 and V is TRBV5-1, with TRBD1 as a possible D gene (5 bases). Germline-derived CDR1 and CDR2 are SGHRS and YFSETQ. With 4 bases removed from V and 0 bases from J, the gap between germline ends came to 10 bases. The CDR3 runs to 15 residues. In nucleotides, the CDR3 is TGCGCCAGCAGCCCAGGGTTGTCGAACACCGGGGAGCTGTTTTTT. It specifies CASSPGLSNTGELFF. Combining the CDR3 with reference TRBV5-1 and TRBJ2-2 gives the whole variable domain KAGVTQTPRYLIKTRGQQVTLSCSPISGHRSVSWYQQTPGQGLQFLFEYFSETQRNKGNFPGRFSGRQFSNSRSEMNVSTLELGDSALYLCASSPGLSNTGELFFGEGSRLTVL.

The J gene is TRBJ1-6, the V gene TRBV28; no firm D call. Germline assignment: CDR1 MDHEN and CDR2 SYDVKM. This CDR3 has 13 residues. Trimming took off 2 bases at V and 10 bases at J, with 9 bases between the two ends. The CDR3 here is CASSLPVASPLHF. CDR3 nucleotides: TGTGCCAGCAGTTTACCCGTAGCCTCACCCCTCCACTTT.

The genes are TRBV5-1 and TRBJ2-7; 12 bases fit TRBD2. From germline, CDR1 is SGHRS and CDR2 YFSETQ. This CDR3 contains 17 residues. Germline trimming cut 0 bases from V and 0 bases from J; bases unmatched to any gene: 4. The CDR3 region has the DNA TGCGCCAGCAGCTTGGCGGGACTAGCGGGCCTCTCCTACGAGCAGTACTTC. Its protein is CASSLAGLAGLSYEQYF.

The V and J genes are TRBV6-2 or TRBV6-3 and TRBJ1-4; D gene uncertain. V lost 2 bases, J lost 5 bases, and 12 bases lay in between. The CDR3 has 15 residues. Germline assignment: CDR1 MNHEY and CDR2 SVGEGT. The CDR3 reads CASSYVPKANEKLFF. DNA for the CDR3: TGTGCCAGCAGTTACGTCCCGAAAGCGAATGAAAAACTGTTTTTT.

The chain uses TRBV14 and TRBJ1-1; tentatively, D is TRBD1 (6 bases). Trimming stripped 2 bases from V and 3 bases from J, with 13 bases between. Germline assignment: CDR1 SGHDN and CDR2 FVKESK. The CDR3 has 15 residues. The CDR3 protein is CASSQKGGGHTEAFF. CDR3 DNA sequence: TGTGCCAGCAGCCAAAAAGGGGGGGGGCACACTGAAGCTTTCTTT.

Here the CDR3 DNA reads TGTGCCACCAGTTCCCGACTTCGGGGGAACTATGGCTACACCTTC. This sequence encodes CATSSRLRGNYGYTF. V usage is TRBV15 and J usage is TRBJ1-2, with D tentatively TRBD1 (5 bases). Germline V gene lookup returns CDR1 LNHNV and CDR2 YYDKDF (reference sequence). The CDR3 loop spans 15 amino acids. V lost 6 bases and J 2 bases, leaving 16 bases between the germline ends.

V usage is TRBV5-4 and J usage is TRBJ2-7; D gene uncertain. Germline V lookup: CDR1 SGHNT, CDR2 YYREEE (reference sequence). CDR3 size: 14 residues. Trimming removed 2 bases from V and 5 bases from J, with 14 bases in between. The CDR3 nucleotides read TGTGCCAGCAGCTTTATGGGCAACTCTGACGAGCAGTACTTC. Residues: CASSFMGNSDEQYF.

This chain joins TRBV19 and TRBJ2-7; TRBD1 might be the D (6 bases). The V gene's germline CDR1 is LNHDA and CDR2 SQIVND (reference sequence). Trimming took 8 bases from V and 0 from J, leaving 11 bases between them. CDR3 length equals 13 residues. CDR3 nucleotide sequence: TGTGCCAGTCGCGGACAGAACTCCTACGAGCAGTACTTC. Translating it yields CASRGQNSYEQYF.

The chain combines TRBV6-2 or TRBV6-3 with TRBJ1-2; D is undetermined. This CDR3 contains 12 residues. Per germline, CDR1 MNHEY and CDR2 SVGEGT. The V end was cut by 4 bases, the J end by 3 bases, with 6 bases between. Here the CDR3 reads CASSWEYYGYTF. The CDR3 nucleotides read TGTGCCAGCAGTTGGGAGTACTATGGCTACACCTTC.

The CDR3 sequence is CASSIMLGAYGYTF. CDR3 DNA: TGTGCCAGTAGTATTATGCTTGGGGCCTATGGCTACACCTTC. The V gene is TRBV19, the J gene TRBJ1-2; D perhaps matches TRBD1 (5 bases). The CDR3 extends over 14 amino acids. V lost 3 bases and J lost 4, with 12 bases in between. Germline V gene data show CDR1 as LNHDA and CDR2 as SQIVND (reference sequence).

The chain employs TRBV18 and TRBJ2-3; D might be TRBD2 (5 bases). The length of the CDR3 is 17 residues. V lost 1 base and J lost 2, with 16 bases in between. Per the germline V gene, CDR1 is KGHSH and CDR2 is LQKENI. The CDR3 DNA reads TGTGCCAGCTCACCACTAAATTTGCGGGCCTCCACAGATACGCAGTATTTT. Translation gives CASSPLNLRASTDTQYF.

The chain carries TRBV18 and TRBJ1-3; no reliable D call. CDR3 length: 15 amino acids. V lost 0 bases, J lost 2 bases, and 8 bases lay in between. The germline CDR1 and CDR2 sequences are KGHSH and LQKENI. The CDR3, as DNA: TGTGCCAGCTCACCACCTCTGGGCCCTGGAAACACCATATATTTT. Its translation is CASSPPLGPGNTIYF.

V is TRBV5-1 and J is TRBJ1-1, with D perhaps matching TRBD1 (6 bases). The CDR3 is 14 amino acids. V was clipped by 5 bases and J by 0 bases, with 11 bases between them. From germline, CDR1 is SGHRS and CDR2 YFSETQ. The CDR3 sequence: CASRVGQVNTEAFF. The CDR3 DNA follows: TGCGCCAGCAGGGTGGGACAAGTGAACACTGAAGCTTTCTTT.